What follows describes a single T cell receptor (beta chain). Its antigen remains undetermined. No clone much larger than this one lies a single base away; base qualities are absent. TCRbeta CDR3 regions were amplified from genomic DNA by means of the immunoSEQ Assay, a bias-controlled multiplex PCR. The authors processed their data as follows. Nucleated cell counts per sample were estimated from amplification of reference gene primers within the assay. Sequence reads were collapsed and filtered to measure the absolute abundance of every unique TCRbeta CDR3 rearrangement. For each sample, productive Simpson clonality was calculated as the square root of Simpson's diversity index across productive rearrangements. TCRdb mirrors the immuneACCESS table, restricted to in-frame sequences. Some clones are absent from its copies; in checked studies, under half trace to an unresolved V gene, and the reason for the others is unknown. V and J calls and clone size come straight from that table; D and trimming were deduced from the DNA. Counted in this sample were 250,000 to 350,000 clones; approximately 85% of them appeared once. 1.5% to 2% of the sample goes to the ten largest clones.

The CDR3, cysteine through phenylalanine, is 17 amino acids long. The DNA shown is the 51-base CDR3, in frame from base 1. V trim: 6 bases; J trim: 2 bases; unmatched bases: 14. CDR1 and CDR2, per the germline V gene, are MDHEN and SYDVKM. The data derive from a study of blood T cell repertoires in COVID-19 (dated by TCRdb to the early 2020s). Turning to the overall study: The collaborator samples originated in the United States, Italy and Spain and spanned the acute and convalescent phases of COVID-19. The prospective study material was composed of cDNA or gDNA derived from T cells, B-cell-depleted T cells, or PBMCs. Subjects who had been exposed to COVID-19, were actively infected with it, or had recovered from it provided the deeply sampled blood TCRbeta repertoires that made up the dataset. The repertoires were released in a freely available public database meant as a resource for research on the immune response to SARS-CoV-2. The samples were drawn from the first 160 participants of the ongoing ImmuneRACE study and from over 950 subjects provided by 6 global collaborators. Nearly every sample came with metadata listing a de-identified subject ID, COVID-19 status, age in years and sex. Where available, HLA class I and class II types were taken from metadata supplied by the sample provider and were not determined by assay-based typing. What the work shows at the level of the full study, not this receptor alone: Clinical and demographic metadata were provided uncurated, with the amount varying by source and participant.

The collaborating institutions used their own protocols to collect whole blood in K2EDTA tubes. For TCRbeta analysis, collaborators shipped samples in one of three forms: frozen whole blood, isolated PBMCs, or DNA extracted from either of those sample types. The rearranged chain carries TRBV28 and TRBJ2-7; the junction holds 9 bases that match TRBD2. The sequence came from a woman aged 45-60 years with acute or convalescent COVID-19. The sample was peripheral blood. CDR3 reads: CASSQNGLAKSTYEQYF. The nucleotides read TGTGCCAGCAGCCAAAACGGACTAGCGAAAAGCACCTACGAGCAGTACTTC. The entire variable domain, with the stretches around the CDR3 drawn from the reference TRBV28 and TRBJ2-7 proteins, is DVKVTQSSRYLVKRTGEKVFLECVQDMDHENMFWYRQDPGLGLRLIYFSYDVKMKEKGDIPEGYSVSREKKERFSLILESASTNQTSMYLCASSQNGLAKSTYEQYFGPGTRLTVT.